What follows are 5 T cell receptor beta chains derived from one specimen sequenced in a study of neurological immune-mediated disorders. As to time point: longitudinal time-point 2. Via MiXCR, TCRdb re-called the 5' RACE reads, giving one row per CDR3 protein. In the table there are roughly 34,000 distinct CDR3 sequences, around 13% of which are singletons. Sequenced material: PBMCs. The receptors stem from a woman between 40 and 55 years old in good health.

This clonotype was counted at least ten times. The V gene is TRBV5-1, the J gene TRBJ2-1, with 7 bases fitting TRBD2. Germline CDR1 SGHRS, CDR2 YFSETQ. This CDR3 region has 15 residues. After removal of 1 base from V and 6 bases from J, the junction contained 7 bases not matched to a gene. The CDR3 nucleotides read TGCGCCAGCAGCTTGTTGGGCGGGAGCGGCAATGAGCAGTTCTTC. Its protein is CASSLLGGSGNEQFF.

This clonotype is medium-sized (0.01 to 0.1%). The chain carries TRBV6-2 or TRBV6-3 and TRBJ2-1; possibly TRBD2 for D (5 bases). Germline V gene data show CDR1 as MNHEY and CDR2 as SVGEGT. The CDR3 contains 14 residues. Between the trimmed V and J ends, which lost 3 bases and 6 bases, there was a span of 12 bases. Here the CDR3 DNA reads TGTGCCAGCAGTTATGAGGCGGGTTCCAATGAGCAGTTCTTC. Protein product: CASSYEAGSNEQFF.

CDR3 amino acids: CSAGTSGGMDEQFF. The CDR3 region has the DNA TGCAGTGCGGGGACTAGCGGGGGTATGGATGAGCAGTTCTTC. The V and J genes are TRBV20-1 and TRBJ2-1; 14 bases line up with TRBD2. Germline V CDR1 and CDR2: DFQATT, SNEGSKA (reference sequence). The length of the CDR3 is 14 residues. Trimming at V came to 6 bases and at J to 8 bases, leaving 6 bases not matched to a gene.

The chain links TRBV19 to TRBJ1-1; the D is unclear. CDR1 and CDR2 (germline): LNHDA, SQIVND (reference sequence). The CDR3 totals 15 residues. Trimming removed 7 bases from V and 4 bases from J, with 19 bases in between. The CDR3 nucleotides read TGTGCCAGTACCCGGAATGCCGAACTGTCCACTGAAGCTTTCTTT. It specifies CASTRNAELSTEAFF.

This clonotype has a count of ten or more. Being one base from a much bigger clone, this may be a read error. J is TRBJ2-2 and V is TRBV28; TRBD1 matches at 8 bases. The germline gives CDR1 MDHEN, CDR2 SYDVKM. There are 16 residues in the CDR3. The V segment lost 10 bases and the J segment 1 base; nucleotides outside the gene matches: 11. The CDR3 sequence: CANSPLDRVNTGELFF. Written as DNA, the CDR3 is TGTGCCAACAGCCCATTGGACAGGGTGAACACCGGGGAGCTGTTTTTT.